These T cell receptor beta chains were read from a single sample in a study of Graves' ophthalmopathy and Graves' hyperthyroidism. TCRdb independently ran MiXCR on the multiplex PCR reads; one entry per CDR3 protein. This sample has approximately 640,000 distinct CDR3 sequences, with about two fifths found just once. The material sequenced was peripheral blood. The receptors were gathered from an adult man with Graves' ophthalmopathy. Each CDR3 is given with its conserved first and last residue. The order of the fields is J gene, V gene, D gene, clone size, CDR3 DNA, CDR3 protein. D genes are given only for firm matches. Only part of the rows carry a size: once, few, many, or a class if the clone is expanded.

TRBJ2-6,TRBV10-3,NA,NA,TGTGCCGGAACCCAGTCCTCTGGGGCCAACGTCCTGACTTTC,CAGTQSSGANVLTF
TRBJ2-3,TRBV15,NA,NA,TGTGCCACCAGCAGAGGTACAGGGACGCAGTATTTT,CATSRGTGTQYF
TRBJ1-5,TRBV5-1,TRBD1,NA,TGCGCCAGCAGCCTATGGACAGGGGGCGGTCAGCCCCAGCATTTT,CASSLWTGGGQPQHF
TRBJ2-7,TRBV29-1,TRBD2,once,TGCAGCGTTGGCGGGAGCGGCGAGCAGTACTTC,CSVGGSGEQYF
TRBJ1-1,TRBV10-3,NA,NA,TGTGCCATCAGTGAGTACGTGGTAATGAACGCTGAAGCTTTCTTT,CAISEYVVMNAEAFF
TRBJ2-2,TRBV10-3,NA,many,TGTGCCAGCAGGCGTAACAACTTACGGGAGCTGTTTTTT,CASRRNNLRELFF
TRBJ2-7,TRBV9,TRBD1,many,TGTGCCAGCAGCGCAGACAGGGGTTACGAGCAGTACTTC,CASSADRGYEQYF
TRBJ1-1,TRBV7-2,NA,many,TGTGCCAGCAGCCCTCAGGAGGGTACTGAAGCTTTCTTT,CASSPQEGTEAFF
TRBJ1-1,TRBV25-1,NA,NA,TGTGCCAGCAGTGTCCAGGGGACCACTGGAGCTTTCTTT,CASSVQGTTGAFF
TRBJ2-5,TRBV5-1,NA,NA,TGCGCCAGCAGCTGGGACAACAGGGTTCAAGAGACCCAGTACTTC,CASSWDNRVQETQYF
TRBJ2-5,TRBV2,TRBD2,NA,TGTGCCAGCACCCCGGGACTAGCGGATCGGATGAGGGGGACCCAGTACTTC,CASTPGLADRMRGTQYF
TRBJ1-2,TRBV19,TRBD1,many,TGTGCCAGTGCTGCTTCCGGGACAGGTGGGGACTACACCTTC,CASAASGTGGDYTF
TRBJ2-1,TRBV29-1,TRBD1,NA,TGCAGCGTTCCGGGACAGTTCAATGAGCAGTTCTTC,CSVPGQFNEQFF
TRBJ2-7,TRBV7-3,TRBD1,NA,TGTGCCAGCAGCGTTAACAGGGGTTCCAACGAGCAGTACTTC,CASSVNRGSNEQYF
TRBJ2-1,TRBV10-3,TRBD2,once,TGTGCCATCAGTGACGGCGGGAGCAATGAGCAGTTCTTC,CAISDGGSNEQFF
TRBJ2-6,TRBV7-2,TRBD1,NA,TGTGCCAGCAGCACCAGGCAGGGGGCTATTGGGGCCAACGTCCTGACTTTC,CASSTRQGAIGANVLTF
TRBJ2-1,TRBV15,NA,NA,TGTGCCACCAGCAGCGCGCGTATCACCTACAATGAGCAGTTCTTC,CATSSARITYNEQFF
TRBJ2-5,TRBV7-2,NA,many,TGTGCCAGCAGCTCCAATGGGGGGGGCCGGGAGACCCAGTACTTC,CASSSNGGGRETQYF
TRBJ1-1,TRBV7-2,NA,few,TGCGCCAGCAGCCAAGAAGTACGGAAAAACACTGAAGCTTTCTTT,CASSQEVRKNTEAFF
TRBJ1-2,TRBV6-5,NA,few,TGTGCCAGCAGCTCGAGGAGTTTTTATGGCTACACCTTC,CASSSRSFYGYTF
TRBJ1-1,TRBV27,NA,few,TGTGCCAGCGGGCGCAGGGTTAACACTGAAGCTTTCTTT,CASGRRVNTEAFF
TRBJ1-4,TRBV7-2,TRBD1,NA,TGTGCCAGCAGCACGACAGGGGGAAGAGAAAAACTGTTTTTT,CASSTTGGREKLFF
TRBJ2-6,TRBV19,TRBD1,NA,TGTGCCAGTAGGAGGAGGGACAGGGTCCCAACTGGGGCCAACGTCCTGACTTTC,CASRRRDRVPTGANVLTF
TRBJ1-3,TRBV6-6,NA,few,TGTGCCAGCAGTAATCGAGGGATATACTCTGGAAACACCATATATTTT,CASSNRGIYSGNTIYF
TRBJ1-2,TRBV25-1,NA,NA,TGTGCCTGGTGGTCAGATAACTATGGCTACACCTTC,CAWWSDNYGYTF
TRBJ2-5,TRBV7-2,TRBD2,few,TGTGCCAGCAGCTTATTCCCGGGGGGGGGAGAGACCCAGTACTTC,CASSLFPGGGETQYF
TRBJ1-4,TRBV5-1,TRBD1,NA,TGCGCCAGCAGCTCAGGGGGCGAGGTTCCTGAAAAACTGTTTTTT,CASSSGGEVPEKLFF
TRBJ2-2,TRBV10-1,TRBD1,NA,TGCGCCAGCAGCACCAGACAGGGGGCGAACACCGGGGAGCTGTCTTTT,CASSTRQGANTGELSF
TRBJ2-7,TRBV2,NA,NA,TGTGCCAGCAGGGACGACTGGAGGCAGTACTTC,CASRDDWRQYF
TRBJ1-2,TRBV6-6,TRBD1,many,TGTGCCAGCAGTTACTCGGACGACAGGGGTTTGAGGGCATATGGCTACACCTTC,CASSYSDDRGLRAYGYTF
TRBJ2-5,TRBV5-6,NA,many,TGTGCCAGCAGCTTGCGCAGGCCCCAAGAGACCCAGTACTTC,CASSLRRPQETQYF
TRBJ2-7,TRBV20-1,TRBD2,few,TGCAGTGCCGCACCCGGGACTAGAGACTACGAGCAGTACTTC,CSAAPGTRDYEQYF
TRBJ2-1,TRBV10-3,NA,NA,TGTGCCATCAGTGAACCGGGGGAAATGAATGAGCAGTTCTTC,CAISEPGEMNEQFF
TRBJ1-6,TRBV12-3/TRBV12-4,NA,many,TGTGCCAGCAGACCGGGCAGGGTTCGTTCACCCCTCCACTTT,CASRPGRVRSPLHF
TRBJ2-7,TRBV7-9,TRBD2,many,TGTGCCAGCAGCTGGGGGACTAGCGGGAGGCTCCAGTACTTC,CASSWGTSGRLQYF
TRBJ1-5,TRBV15,NA,NA,TGTGCCACCAGCAGAGATCGTTCTAGAGGAGAGACCCAGCATTTT,CATSRDRSRGETQHF
TRBJ1-2,TRBV20-1,TRBD1,NA,TGCAGTGCTAAGAAAACAGGGGGAGAGTGGGACTATGGCTACACCTTC,CSAKKTGGEWDYGYTF
TRBJ1-1,TRBV7-2,NA,NA,TGTGCCAGCAGCTTAGCAGGGGCGGGGAACACTGAAGCTTTCTTT,CASSLAGAGNTEAFF
TRBJ1-1,TRBV12-3/TRBV12-4,TRBD1,NA,TGTGCCAGCAGGACCGGACAGGGGGAGGGAATTAACGCTGAAGCTTTCTTT,CASRTGQGEGINAEAFF
TRBJ1-5,TRBV10-3,NA,many,TGTGCCATCAGTGGATCCGGGGGCAATCAGCCCCAGCATTTT,CAISGSGGNQPQHF
TRBJ1-3,TRBV9,NA,many,TGTGCCAGCAGTCAGGCCCCCTCTGGAAACACCATATATTTT,CASSQAPSGNTIYF
TRBJ2-1,TRBV24-1,TRBD2,NA,TGTGCCACCAGTGATTTCGGGACTAGCGGGACGAATGAGCAGTTCTTC,CATSDFGTSGTNEQFF
TRBJ1-2,TRBV7-2,TRBD1,many,TGTGCCAGCAGCTTACTCGACAGGGACCTCTATGGCTACACCTTC,CASSLLDRDLYGYTF
TRBJ2-6,TRBV4-3,NA,many,TGCGCCAGCAGCCAAGAAGGGGGAACTGGGGCCAACGTCCTGACTTTC,CASSQEGGTGANVLTF
TRBJ2-5,TRBV5-1,NA,NA,TGCGCCAGCAGCTTGGATGTGTTAGGACCCCCCGGACAAGAGACCCAGTACTTC,CASSLDVLGPPGQETQYF
TRBJ1-3,TRBV19,TRBD1,NA,TGTGCCAGTAGTATTTTCAGGGGGACCCCCTCTGGAAACACCATATATTTT,CASSIFRGTPSGNTIYF